Listed below are T cell receptor beta chains from one sample, sequenced in a study of cytomegalovirus exposure and HLA in healthy donors. Profiled with immunoSEQ multiplex PCR; TCRdb holds only in-frame clones, not every one. This table has about 130,000 clones, around three quarters appearing once. Sequencing input: PBMCs. The origin of the receptors is a man younger than 30 in good health and CMV-seronegative. The CDR3 runs from the conserved cysteine through the conserved F or W. Fields, in order: clone size, D gene, V gene, J gene, CDR3 DNA, CDR3 protein. D genes are given only for firm matches. Not all rows give a size; the values are once, few, many and, for expanded clones, a class.

>few|TRBD1|TRBV19|TRBJ1-4
TGTGCCAGTAGCAGTCCCGGGACAGCTAATGAAAAACTGTTTTTT
CASSSPGTANEKLFF
>-|TRBD1|TRBV7-8|TRBJ2-7
TGTGCCAGCAGCTTAGGTACTCCCCAACAGGGGACCTACGAGCAGTACTTC
CASSLGTPQQGTYEQYF
>once|TRBD2|TRBV19|TRBJ2-1
TGTGCCAGTAGTATGGGACTAGCGGGAAATGAGCAGTTCTTC
CASSMGLAGNEQFF
>-|-|TRBV6-6|TRBJ2-1
TGCGCCAGCAGTTTAGCCGGGACACTATACAATGAGCAGTTCTTC
CASSLAGTLYNEQFF
>once|TRBD1|TRBV15|TRBJ1-3
TGTGCCACCAGCAGAGATGCACAGGGGATCGGAAACACCATATATTTT
CATSRDAQGIGNTIYF
>few|-|TRBV7-9|TRBJ1-1
TGTGCCAGCAGCGCCGGGACAAACAAGAACACTGAAGCTTTCTTT
CASSAGTNKNTEAFF
>once|TRBD2|TRBV12-5|TRBJ2-1
TGTGCTAGTGGTTTGGTGGGGCTAGCGGGGGACAATGAGCAGTTCTTC
CASGLVGLAGDNEQFF
>-|TRBD1|TRBV18|TRBJ1-4
TGTGCCAGCTCACGGGGACAGAATGAAAAACTGTTTTTT
CASSRGQNEKLFF
>-|TRBD2|TRBV6-5|TRBJ2-5
TGTGCCAGCAGTACCCAGCGGGACGGGGAGACCCAGTACTTC
CASSTQRDGETQYF
>once|TRBD2|TRBV6-5|TRBJ2-1
TGTGCCAGCAGTTACAAGGGAGGGGCGTACAATGAGCAGTTCTTC
CASSYKGGAYNEQFF
>once|TRBD1|TRBV5-1|TRBJ1-1
TGCGCCAGCTTACCGACAGGGGGAAACACTGAAGCTTTCTTT
CASLPTGGNTEAFF
>-|TRBD1|TRBV27|TRBJ2-7
TGTGCCAGCAGTTTCCAGGACAGGGATGACGAGCAGTACTTC
CASSFQDRDDEQYF
>once|-|TRBV29-1|TRBJ1-2
TGCAGCGACGAACAACGCGTAGCGGGCGGGGGCTACACCTTC
CSDEQRVAGGGYTF
>-|TRBD1|TRBV15|TRBJ1-5
TGTGCCACCAGCAGGAAGGACAGGCGCGATCAGCCCCAGCATTTT
CATSRKDRRDQPQHF
>few|TRBD2|TRBV19|TRBJ2-3
TGTGCCAGTAGTGAAAGACTAGCCGTCGATCATACGCAGTATTTT
CASSERLAVDHTQYF
>-|TRBD2|TRBV6-5|TRBJ2-7
TGTGCCAGCAGTTACGGCCCCACGGGGGGGCAGTACTTC
CASSYGPTGGQYF
>-|-|TRBV4-2|TRBJ2-1
TGTGCCAGCAGCCGAGAGGGGGGACTTAACAATGAGCAGTTCTTC
CASSREGGLNNEQFF
>-|-|TRBV5-1|TRBJ1-1
TGCGCCAGCACCTCGAACACTGAAGCTTTCTTT
CASTSNTEAFF
>once|-|TRBV2|TRBJ2-1
TGTGCCAGCAGCATGGATGATGCGGAACTCTCCTACAATGAGCAGTTCTTC
CASSMDDAELSYNEQFF
>-|TRBD1|TRBV27|TRBJ1-2
TGTGCCAGCAGTAGAGGGACAGGGTTCGGCTATGGCTACACCTTC
CASSRGTGFGYGYTF
>-|TRBD2|TRBV7-9|TRBJ2-2
TGTTCCAGCAGCCCCGGACTAGCGGGACTTAACACCGGGGAGCTGTTTTTT
CSSSPGLAGLNTGELFF
>-|TRBD2|TRBV15|TRBJ2-3
TGTGCCACCAGCACCCAAGAGGTAGCGGGAGTTGGAGATACGCAGTATTTT
CATSTQEVAGVGDTQYF
>-|-|TRBV6-5|TRBJ2-3
TGTGCCAGCAGTTACTCGGGGGCGGGGGGCACAGATACGCAGTATTTT
CASSYSGAGGTDTQYF
>-|TRBD1|TRBV5-1|TRBJ2-4
TGCGCCAGCAGCTGGGGGGACAGGGGCCGCCAAAACATTCAGTACTTC
CASSWGDRGRQNIQYF
>few|-|TRBV7-3|TRBJ1-1
TGTGCCAGCAGCAAAGAGGGAGGGACTGAAGCTTTCTTT
CASSKEGGTEAFF
>few|TRBD1|TRBV4-3|TRBJ1-1
TGCGCCAGCAGCCAAGACTCAGGGACAGGGAGCGCTGAAGCTTTCTTT
CASSQDSGTGSAEAFF
>-|TRBD2|TRBV27|TRBJ2-5
TGTGCCAGCAGTTTAAAGCCGGGACTAGCGGGAGGAGGAGAGACCCAGTACTTC
CASSLKPGLAGGGETQYF
>-|TRBD2|TRBV27|TRBJ2-3
TGTGCCAGCATGGCGGGAGTTGGCACAGATACGCAGTATTTT
CASMAGVGTDTQYF
>-|-|TRBV4-1|TRBJ2-5
TGCGCCAGCAGCCAAGATCAAATACAGGGATTCGAGACCCAGTACTTC
CASSQDQIQGFETQYF
>-|-|TRBV7-2|TRBJ1-5
TGTGCCAGCAGCCTACAGGTAACCGGGAGCAATCAGCCCCAGCATTTT
CASSLQVTGSNQPQHF
>-|TRBD2|TRBV27|TRBJ2-3
TGTGCCAGCAGTTGGACTAGCGGATCCACAGATACGCAGTATTTT
CASSWTSGSTDTQYF
>-|TRBD1|TRBV23-1|TRBJ2-1
TGCGCCAGCAGTCTAACCCGGGACAGGGGCTACAATGAGCAGTTCTTC
CASSLTRDRGYNEQFF
>-|TRBD1|TRBV7-9|TRBJ1-1
TGTGCCAGCAGCCGGACAGGGAACACTGAAGCTTTCTTT
CASSRTGNTEAFF
>-|TRBD2|TRBV10-2|TRBJ2-3
TGCGCCAGTGGAGCGGGAGTGGCAGATACGCAGTATTTT
CASGAGVADTQYF
>-|-|TRBV7-8|TRBJ1-4
TGTGCCAGCAGCTCCCAAGCCGGTGCCCTTAATGAAAAACTGTTTTTT
CASSSQAGALNEKLFF
>-|-|TRBV11-2|TRBJ2-3
TGTGCCAGCAGCCCTAGCACAGATACGCAGTATTTT
CASSPSTDTQYF
>-|-|TRBV11-2|TRBJ2-6
TGTGCCAGCAGCTTAGTTGTGGCCCCCGGGGCCAACGTCCTGACTTTC
CASSLVVAPGANVLTF
>-|TRBD2|TRBV11-2|TRBJ2-1
TGTGCCAGCAGCTTAGTAGTGACTAGCGGAGTCAGTGGTTACAATGAGCAGTTCTTC
CASSLVVTSGVSGYNEQFF
>-|-|TRBV7-2|TRBJ1-5
TGTGCCAGCAGCTTTGGGGGCCCCGGCCAGCCCCAGCATTTT
CASSFGGPGQPQHF
>-|TRBD1|TRBV5-6|TRBJ2-5
TGTGCCAGCAGCCGGGACAGCCAAGAGACCCAGTACTTC
CASSRDSQETQYF
>-|TRBD1|TRBV30|TRBJ2-4
TGTGCCTGGAGTGTCGGACAGGGACCACAAAACATTCAGTACTTC
CAWSVGQGPQNIQYF
>-|-|TRBV5-1|TRBJ1-2
TGCGCCAGCAGCTTGGCAGCTAACTATGGCTACACCTTC
CASSLAANYGYTF
>-|TRBD1|TRBV7-7|TRBJ2-5
TGTGCCAGCAGCTCCCAGGGGGCCCTAGAGACCCAGTACTTC
CASSSQGALETQYF